This T cell receptor beta chain was retrieved from a study of blood T cell repertoires in COVID-19. Across the study: T cells, B-cell-depleted T cells, or PBMCs provided the cDNA or gDNA that served as material.

Under the authors' procedure: The authors estimated nucleated cell counts from reference gene primer amplification. Data came from immunoSEQ multiplex PCR; TCRdb stores just in-frame clones and leaves some out. V, J and clone size were drawn from that table, and D and trimming were deduced from the DNA. The repertoire holds a few hundred thousand clones, with approximately 80% as singletons. The cohort comprised adults aged 18 to 89 years residing in about two dozen US areas. Clinical histories supplied by participants themselves formed the basis of cohort assignment. Germline trimming cut 6 bases from V and 1 base from J; bases unmatched to any gene: 6. CDR1 and CDR2 (germline): SGHAT, FQNNGV. This CDR3 is built from 15 residues.

The sequenced sample consisted of PBMCs or T cells enriched from blood (not recorded which). This receptor was taken from a woman aged 40 to 55 with acute COVID-19. The chain has TRBV11-2 and TRBJ1-2, with 9 positions matching TRBD1. The CDR3 DNA reads TGTGCCAGCAGAGATGACAGGGGGTTTAACTATGGCTACACCTTC. Translation: CASRDDRGFNYGYTF.